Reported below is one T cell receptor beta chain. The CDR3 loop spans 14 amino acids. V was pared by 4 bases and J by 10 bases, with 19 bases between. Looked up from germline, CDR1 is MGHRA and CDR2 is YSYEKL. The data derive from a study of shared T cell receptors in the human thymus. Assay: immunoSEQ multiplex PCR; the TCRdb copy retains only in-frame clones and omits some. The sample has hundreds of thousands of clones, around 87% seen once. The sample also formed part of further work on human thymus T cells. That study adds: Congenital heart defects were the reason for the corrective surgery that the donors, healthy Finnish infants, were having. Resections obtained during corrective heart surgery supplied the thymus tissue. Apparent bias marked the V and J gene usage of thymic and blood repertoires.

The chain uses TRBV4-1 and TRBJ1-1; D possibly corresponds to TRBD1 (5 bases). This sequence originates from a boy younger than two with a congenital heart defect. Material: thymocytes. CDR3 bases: TGCGCCAGCAGCCCCAATCGAGGTGACAGTCGAGCTTTCTTT. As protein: CASSPNRGDSRAFF.